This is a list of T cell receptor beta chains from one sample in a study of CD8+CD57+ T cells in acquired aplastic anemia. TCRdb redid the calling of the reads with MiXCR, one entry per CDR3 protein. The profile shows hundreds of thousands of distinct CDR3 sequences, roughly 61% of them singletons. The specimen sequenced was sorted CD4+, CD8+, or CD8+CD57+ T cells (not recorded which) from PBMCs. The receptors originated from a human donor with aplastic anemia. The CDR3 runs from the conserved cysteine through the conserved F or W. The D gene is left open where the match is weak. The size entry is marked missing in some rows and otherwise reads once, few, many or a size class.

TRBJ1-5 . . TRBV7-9 TGTGCCAGCAGCCGGAGTGACAATCAGCCCCAGCATTTT CASSRSDNQPQHF
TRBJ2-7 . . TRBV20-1 TGCAGTGGTGGGAGGCGAGGCGAGCAGTACTTC CSGGRRGEQYF
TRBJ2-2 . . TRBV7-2 TGTGCCACCAAACCCGGCGGGGATATGAACACCGGGGAGCTGTTTTTT CATKPGGDMNTGELFF
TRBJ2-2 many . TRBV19 TGTGCCAGTAGTATAGGGGGGGTTGACACCGGGGAGCTGTTTTTT CASSIGGVDTGELFF
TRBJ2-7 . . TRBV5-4 TGTGCCAGCAGCTTGAGGGTAGCCGTGCGCTCCTACGAGCAGTACTTC CASSLRVAVRSYEQYF
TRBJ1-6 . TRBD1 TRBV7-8 TGTGCCAGCAGCTTAAACTCAGGGGGTAATTCACCCCTCCACTTT CASSLNSGGNSPLHF
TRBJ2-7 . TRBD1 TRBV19 TGTGCCAGTAGTGCCACAGGGGTGAACTACGAGCAGTACTTC CASSATGVNYEQYF
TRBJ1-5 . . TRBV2 TGTGCCAGCAGTGTCAACGAAGGGACGGGCAATCAGCCCCAGCATTTT CASSVNEGTGNQPQHF
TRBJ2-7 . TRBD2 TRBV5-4 TGTGCCAGTAGTCCCAGCGGGGAGGGCTACGAGCAGTACTTC CASSPSGEGYEQYF
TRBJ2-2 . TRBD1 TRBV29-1 TGCAGGGTACAGGGGGCCGGGGAGCTGTTTTTT CRVQGAGELFF
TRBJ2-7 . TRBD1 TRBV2 TGTGCCAGCAGTGTGAGGGACAGATACTACGAGCAGTACTTC CASSVRDRYYEQYF
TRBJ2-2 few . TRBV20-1 TGCAGTGCTAGAGATTTTGGCAGGGGGGACACCGGGGAGCTGTTTTTT CSARDFGRGDTGELFF
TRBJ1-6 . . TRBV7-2 TGTGCCAGCAGCTTTTACGGTGATTCACCCCTCCACTTT CASSFYGDSPLHF
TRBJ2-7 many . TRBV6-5 TGTGCCAGCAGTTACTCTCATGGGACAAACTACGAGCAGTACTTC CASSYSHGTNYEQYF
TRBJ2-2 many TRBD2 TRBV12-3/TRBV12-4 TGTGCCAGCAGTCGGACTAGCGGGAGTACCGGGGAGCTGTTTTTT CASSRTSGSTGELFF
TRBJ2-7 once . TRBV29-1 TGCAGCGTCCTGACAGGATCCTACGAGCAGTACTTC CSVLTGSYEQYF
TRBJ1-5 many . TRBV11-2 TGTGCCAGCAGCTTAGGCACAGGGTTACAGCCCCAGCATTTT CASSLGTGLQPQHF
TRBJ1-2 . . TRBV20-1 TGCAGTGCTAGAGATAGTCGGTCCCCTAGTGGCTACACCTTC CSARDSRSPSGYTF
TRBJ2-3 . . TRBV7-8 TGTGCCAGCCAGGGGGGAAGGGGCACAGATACGCAGTATTTT CASQGGRGTDTQYF
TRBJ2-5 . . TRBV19 TGTGCCAGTAGCAAACAGGGTGGAGAGACCCAGTACTTC CASSKQGGETQYF
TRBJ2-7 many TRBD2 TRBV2 TGTGCCAGCTCTGGACTAGCTACCTACGAGCAGTACTTC CASSGLATYEQYF
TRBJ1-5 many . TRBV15 TGTGCCACCAGCAGAGATCCTTTTTTAGGTGGAGGGCAGCCCCAGCATTTT CATSRDPFLGGGQPQHF
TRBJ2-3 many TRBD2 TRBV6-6 TGTGCCAGCAGCTACGGGGGGGCAACAGATACGCAGTATTTT CASSYGGATDTQYF
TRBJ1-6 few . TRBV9 TGTGCCAGCAGCGTAGCGCCCGCGGGGGCGAATTCACCCCTCCACTTT CASSVAPAGANSPLHF
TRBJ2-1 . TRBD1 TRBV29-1 TGCAGCGTTCAAGGGACAGGGCCCTACAATGAGCAGTTCTTC CSVQGTGPYNEQFF
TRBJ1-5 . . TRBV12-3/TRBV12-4 TGTGCCAGCAGTTTTGCAGGATTAAATCAGCCCCAGCATTTT CASSFAGLNQPQHF
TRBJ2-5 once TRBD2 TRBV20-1 TGCAGTGCTAGTTATTCGGGACTAGCGTCCGGTGAGACCCAGTACTTC CSASYSGLASGETQYF
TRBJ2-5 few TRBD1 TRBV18 TGTGCCAGCTCACTTTCACAGGGGATGAGAGAGACCCAGTACTTC CASSLSQGMRETQYF
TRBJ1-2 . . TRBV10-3 TGTGCCATCAGTGAGTCGAGGGGTGGCTACACCTTC CAISESRGGYTF
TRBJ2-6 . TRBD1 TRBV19 TGTGCCAGTAAACCGGGACAGGGTAGCCCTGGGGCCAACGTCCTGACTTTC CASKPGQGSPGANVLTF
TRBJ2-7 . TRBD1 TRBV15 TGTGCCACCAGCAGAGAAGGGGGACAGGGAAACGAGCAGTACTTC CATSREGGQGNEQYF
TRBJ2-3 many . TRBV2 TGTGCCAGCAGTCCGGTCCCGAGTTTAAGGACAGATACGCAGTATTTT CASSPVPSLRTDTQYF
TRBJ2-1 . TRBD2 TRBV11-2 TGTGCCAGCAGGGTAGCGGGAGTGGGCGATGAGCAGTTCTTC CASRVAGVGDEQFF
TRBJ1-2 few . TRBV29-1 TGCAGCGTTCAATCCGGGTCAAACTATGGCTACACCTTC CSVQSGSNYGYTF
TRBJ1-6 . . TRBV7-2 TGTGCCAGCAGCTCGATGGGCTCACCCCTCCACTTT CASSSMGSPLHF
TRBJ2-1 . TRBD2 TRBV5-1 TGCGCCAGCAGCTTGGCCGTGCGGGAGGTTTCCTACAATGAGCAGTTCTTC CASSLAVREVSYNEQFF
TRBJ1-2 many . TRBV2 TGTGCCAGCAGTGATACGGGCTTGGTGGGCTACACCTTC CASSDTGLVGYTF
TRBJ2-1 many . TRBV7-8 TGTGCCAGCAGCTTAAACGGTCTTTCCTACAATGAGCAGTTCTTC CASSLNGLSYNEQFF
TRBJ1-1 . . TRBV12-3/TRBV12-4 TGTGCCAGCAGTTTCGGGGGCACCTTGAACACTGAAGCTTTCTTT CASSFGGTLNTEAFF
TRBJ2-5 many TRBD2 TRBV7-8 TGTGCCAGCAGCTTCGGGACTAGCGGGAGCGGAAATTACTTC CASSFGTSGSGNYF
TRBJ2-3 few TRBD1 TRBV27 TGTGCCAGCAGTTTTCAGTGGACAGGGAGGACAGATACGCAGTATTTT CASSFQWTGRTDTQYF
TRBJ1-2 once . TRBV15 TGTGCCATCAGCAGGGTAGGGTATGGCTACACCTTC CAISRVGYGYTF
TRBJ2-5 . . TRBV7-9 TGTGCCAGCAGCCTAGGTAGGGTAGAGACCCAGTACTTC CASSLGRVETQYF
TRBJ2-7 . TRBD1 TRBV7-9 TGTGCCAGCAGCGACAACCACGAACGGACAGGGCGCTACGAGCAGTACTTC CASSDNHERTGRYEQYF
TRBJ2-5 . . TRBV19 TGTGCCAGTAGTAGGCGGGCCCCAACCTTGGGAGAGACCCAGTACTTC CASSRRAPTLGETQYF
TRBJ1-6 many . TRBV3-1 TGTGCCAGCAGCCAAGATATAGGGGGACGGGGTTCACCCCTCCACTTT CASSQDIGGRGSPLHF
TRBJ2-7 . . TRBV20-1 TGCAGTGCTAGAGATATGGAGGGCTCCTACGAGCAGTACTTC CSARDMEGSYEQYF
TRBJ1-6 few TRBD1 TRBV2 TGTGCCAGCAGGTCCGACAGGGGCTATAATTCACCCCTCCACTTT CASRSDRGYNSPLHF
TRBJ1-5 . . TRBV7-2 TGTGCCAGCAGCTTGGGACTAGCGGGACCCTACGAGCATTTT CASSLGLAGPYEHF
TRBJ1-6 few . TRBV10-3 TGTGCCATCAGTCGGACGGATAATTCACCCCTCCACTTT CAISRTDNSPLHF
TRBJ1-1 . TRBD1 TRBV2 TGTGCCAGCCAGGGGGACATTGCTGAAGCTTTCTTT CASQGDIAEAFF
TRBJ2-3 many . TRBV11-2 TGTGCCAGCAGCCTCGAGCCCCACACAGATACGCAGTATTTT CASSLEPHTDTQYF
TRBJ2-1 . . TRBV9 TGTGCCAGCAGCGTAGGGGGGGCGTCCTACAATGAGCAGTTCTTC CASSVGGASYNEQFF
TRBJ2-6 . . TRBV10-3 TGTGCCATCAGTGAGTCCGCAGTCAACTCTGGGGCCAACGTCCTGACTTTC CAISESAVNSGANVLTF
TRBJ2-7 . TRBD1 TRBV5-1 TGCGCCAGCAGCTTGCGGGGACAGGCATTCAGATACGAGCAGTACTTC CASSLRGQAFRYEQYF
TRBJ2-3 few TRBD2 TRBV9 TGTGCCAGCAGCCCTCGGACTAGCGGGATTGGTACGCAGTATTTT CASSPRTSGIGTQYF
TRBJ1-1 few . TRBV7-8 TGTGCCAGCCAGATGCGCACTGAAGCTTTCTTT CASQMRTEAFF
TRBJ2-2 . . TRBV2 TGTGCCAGCCTCCTGGGGAGGACCGGGGAGCTGTTTTTT CASLLGRTGELFF
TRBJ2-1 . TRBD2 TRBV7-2 TGTGCCAGCAGACCCCCGAATGCGGGAGGAGGTAATGAGCAGTTCTTC CASRPPNAGGGNEQFF